The 28 T cell receptor beta chains reported below all come from one sample, sequenced in a study of cytomegalovirus exposure and HLA in healthy donors. This PCR relied on a set of 60 Vbeta primers and 13 Jbeta primers. Using immunoSEQ multiplex PCR, the repertoire was profiled, and TCRdb retains in-frame clones only, with some absent. The table has tens of thousands of clones, approximately 60% seen once. The sample comprised PBMCs. These TCRs come from a male donor in good health and CMV-seropositive.

The J gene is TRBJ2-3, the V gene TRBV6-4; the match to TRBD2 covers 12 bases. The CDR3 covers 18 residues. CDR1 is MRHNA, CDR2 SNTAGT, per germline. The J segment lost 6 bases and the V segment lost 3 bases, leaving 13 bases of the junction unmatched. CDR3: CASSEMRASGGVWDTQYF. The CDR3 nucleotides are TGTGCCAGCAGTGAAATGCGGGCTAGCGGGGGGGTATGGGATACGCAGTATTTT.

The chain carries TRBV5-1 and TRBJ1-1; weak D call: TRBD1 (6 bases). CDR1 and CDR2 (germline): SGHRS, YFSETQ. V was pared by 4 bases and J by 1 base, with 14 bases between. CDR3 length: 15 residues. The DNA of the CDR3 is TGCGCCAGCAGCCTAATACAGGGAGAGAACACTGAAGCTTTCTTT. This sequence encodes CASSLIQGENTEAFF.

This clone was counted once. The chain combines TRBV7-9 with TRBJ1-5; 7 positions agree with TRBD1. The germline V gene has CDR1 SEHNR and CDR2 FQNEAQ (reference sequence). The trim removed 4 bases at V and 2 bases at J, leaving 2 bases unmatched. The CDR3 length is 14 residues. The CDR3 nucleotides are TGTGCCAGCAGCTCCACAGGGGGCAATCAGCCCCAGCATTTT. Translated: CASSSTGGNQPQHF.

The genes are TRBV7-2 and TRBJ1-1; TRBD1 matches at 7 bases. In germline, CDR1 is SGHTA, CDR2 FQGNSA. This CDR3 region has 13 residues. V lost 5 bases, J lost 11 bases, and 11 bases stayed unmatched. This chain's CDR3 is CASSLRGRPEAFF. The CDR3 nucleotides read TGTGCCAGCAGCCTAAGGGGGCGGCCCGAGGCTTTCTTT. The whole variable domain, remainder taken from reference TRBV7-2 and TRBJ1-1, is GAGVSQSPSNKVTEKGKDVELRCDPISGHTALYWYRQSLGQGLEFLIYFQGNSAPDKSGLPSDRFSAERTGGSVSTLTIQRTQQEDSAVYLCASSLRGRPEAFFGQGTRLTVV.

The gene calls are TRBV11-2 and TRBJ2-3, with TRBD2 matching 12 bases. Unmatched junction bases numbered 7, after V lost 0 bases and J lost 3 bases. The CDR3 covers 18 residues. Germline values: CDR1 SGHAT, CDR2 FQNNGV. For the CDR3, the DNA is TGTGCCAGCAGCTTAGATCCGGGACTAGCGGGCCCTACAGATACGCAGTATTTT. Its protein is CASSLDPGLAGPTDTQYF.

The chain has TRBV19 and TRBJ1-3, with 7 positions matching TRBD1. The J segment lost 4 bases and the V segment lost 9 bases, leaving 9 bases of the junction unmatched. This CDR3 has 14 residues. Germline lookup yields CDR1 LNHDA and CDR2 SQIVND (reference sequence). DNA for the CDR3: TGTGCCAGCACCGCTACAGGGGACGGAAACACCATATATTTT. Amino acids: CASTATGDGNTIYF.

V gene TRBV25-1 combines with J gene TRBJ2-2, with 7 nucleotides matching TRBD2. Germline CDR1 reads MGHDK; CDR2 reads SYGVNS. CDR3 length: 14 amino acids. V shed 6 bases, J shed 4 bases, and the junction held 5 bases outside the gene matches. In nucleotides, the CDR3 is TGTGCCAGCAGCAGAGGGACTACCACCGGGGAGCTGTTTTTT. This gives the protein CASSRGTTTGELFF.

The chain couples TRBV28 to TRBJ1-2; 8 nucleotides line up with TRBD1. The CDR3 runs 16 residues. Germline V CDR1 and CDR2: MDHEN, SYDVKM. J lost 6 bases, V lost 0 bases, and 9 bases had no gene match. For the CDR3, the DNA is TGTGCCAGCAGTTTATGGATTCGGACAGGGAGGGATGGCTACACCTTC. Translated, it gives CASSLWIRTGRDGYTF.

V is TRBV2 and J is TRBJ2-5; tentatively, D is TRBD2 (5 bases). Germline V gene lookup returns CDR1 SNHLY and CDR2 FYNNEI. Deletions cut 3 bases from V and 8 bases from J, with 13 bases between. The CDR3 has 13 residues. Here the CDR3 DNA reads TGTGCCAGCAGTGAGCAGGCCTCGGGAACCCAGTACTTC. Its translation: CASSEQASGTQYF.

There are a few counts of this clone. The V call is TRBV6-6, the J call TRBJ2-3; weak D call: TRBD2 (6 bases). Germline V gene sequence: CDR1 MNHNY, CDR2 SVGAGI (reference sequence). The CDR3 totals 12 residues. V was cut by 4 bases and J by 6 bases, with 8 bases left in between. The CDR3 bases are TGTGCCAGCAGTTCCCTAGCGGATACGCAGTATTTT. Protein sequence: CASSSLADTQYF.

The chain combines TRBV30 with TRBJ2-1; the match to TRBD2 covers 9 bases. Germline V gene data show CDR1 as GTSNPN and CDR2 as SVGIG (reference sequence). After removal of 8 bases from V and 8 bases from J, the junction contained 19 bases not matched to a gene. This CDR3 spans 16 amino acids. CDR3 coding DNA: TGTGCCCAAGATAGCGGATCTAGCGGGAAGGGATATGAGCAGTTCTTC. This codes for CAQDSGSSGKGYEQFF.

The chain joins TRBV11-3 to TRBJ2-1; tentative D call: TRBD2 (5 bases). Germline V gives CDR1 SGHNT, CDR2 YENEEA. This CDR3 has 13 residues. V lost 5 bases and J lost 7, with 12 bases in between. The CDR3 loop is CASSVRGLNEQFF. The CDR3 DNA follows: TGTGCCAGCAGCGTACGAGGGTTAAATGAGCAGTTCTTC.

The chain recombines TRBV19 with TRBJ2-7; possibly TRBD2 for D (6 bases). V shed 3 bases and J shed 3 bases, with 9 bases lying between them. Germline CDR1 LNHDA, CDR2 SQIVND (reference sequence). The length of the CDR3 is 13 residues. This chain's CDR3 is CASSILGGYEQYF. The CDR3 DNA reads TGTGCCAGTAGTATTCTGGGAGGCTACGAGCAGTACTTC.

Only a few counts were recorded for this clone. The V gene is TRBV9, the J gene TRBJ2-2, with 14 nucleotides matching TRBD2. Germline V gene lookup returns CDR1 SGDLS and CDR2 YYNGEE. This CDR3 comprises 18 residues. V lost 2 bases, J lost 6 bases, and 9 bases stayed unmatched. The CDR3 protein is CASSVRGTSGSGSGELFF. The CDR3 DNA reads TGTGCCAGCAGCGTTAGGGGGACTAGCGGGAGCGGGTCCGGGGAGCTGTTTTTT.

This clone is labeled medium-sized. The rearrangement joins TRBV9 to TRBJ2-7; TRBD2 matches at 7 bases. The V gene end was trimmed by 3 bases and the J gene end by 6 bases; junction bases not matched to a gene: 15. The CDR3 is 16 residues long. Germline V gene data show CDR1 as SGDLS and CDR2 as YYNGEE. The CDR3 spells CASSAFGGAGKGEQYF. The DNA of the CDR3 is TGTGCCAGCAGCGCCTTTGGGGGAGCGGGGAAGGGCGAGCAGTACTTC. Full variable domain (rest looked up from reference TRBV9 and TRBJ2-7): DSGVTQTPKHLITATGQRVTLRCSPRSGDLSVYWYQQSLDQGLQFLIQYYNGEERAKGNILERFSAQQFPDLHSELNLSSLELGDSALYFCASSAFGGAGKGEQYFGPGTRLTVT.

The count of this clone is one. CDR3 protein: CASSWTGGYTEAFF. In DNA form, the CDR3 reads TGTGCCAGCAGTTGGACAGGGGGCTACACTGAAGCTTTCTTT. The chain joins TRBV2 to TRBJ1-1; 11 bases are a match to TRBD1. This CDR3 has 14 amino acids. Per the germline V gene, CDR1 is SNHLY and CDR2 is FYNNEI. After removal of 5 bases from V and 3 bases from J, the junction contained 2 bases not matched to a gene.

This clone came up a few times. The rearrangement links TRBV5-4 to TRBJ2-5; possibly TRBD1 for D (6 bases). CDR3 size: 15 residues. Trimming took off 0 bases at V and 1 base at J, with 10 bases between the two ends. Germline values: CDR1 SGHNT, CDR2 YYREEE (reference sequence). CDR3 nucleotides: TGTGCCAGCAGCTTGGCGGGCAGGGGCCAAGAGACCCAGTACTTC. Residues: CASSLAGRGQETQYF.

This chain links TRBV28 with TRBJ2-7, with D maybe TRBD1 (6 bases). This CDR3 has 13 amino acids. The V gene lost 7 bases and the J gene lost 6 bases, with 16 bases spanning the gap. Germline V gives CDR1 MDHEN, CDR2 SYDVKM. This CDR3 is CASTVTGKGEQYF. The CDR3 DNA reads as TGTGCCAGCACCGTTACAGGGAAGGGCGAGCAGTACTTC.

The table lists this clone with a few counts. The gene calls are TRBV10-3 and TRBJ2-7, with TRBD1 matching 7 bases. With V trimmed by 5 bases and J by 5 bases, 3 bases remained unmatched. This CDR3 comprises 12 residues. Germline V gene lookup returns CDR1 ENHRY and CDR2 SYGVKD. The CDR3 DNA reads as TGTGCCATCAGTCCGACAGGGAACGAGCAGTACTTC. This gives the protein CAISPTGNEQYF.

This sequence joins TRBV4-2 and TRBJ2-1; no definite D call. Germline V gives CDR1 LGHNA, CDR2 YNFKEQ. This CDR3 region has 16 residues. Trimming took 0 bases from V and 0 from J, leaving 9 bases between them. CDR3 in amino acids: CASSQDRTTSYNEQFF. The CDR3 DNA sequence: TGTGCCAGCAGCCAAGATCGTACTACCTCCTACAATGAGCAGTTCTTC.

This clone was detected once. The V gene is TRBV19, the J gene TRBJ2-7; D remains unclear. Deletions cut 4 bases from V and 3 bases from J, with 10 bases between. This CDR3 is 13 amino acids long. CDR1 is LNHDA, CDR2 SQIVND, per germline (reference sequence). CDR3 region: CASSTAIGYEQYF. Written as DNA, the CDR3 is TGTGCCAGTAGTACAGCGATTGGCTACGAGCAGTACTTC.

V is TRBV7-3 and J is TRBJ2-5, with D possibly matching TRBD2 (6 bases). V shed 2 bases and J shed 4 bases, with 14 bases lying between them. Germline V gene data show CDR1 as SGHTA and CDR2 as FQGTGA. The CDR3 runs 15 residues. CDR3 sequence reads: CASSLQGGLRETQYF. The CDR3 nucleotides are TGTGCCAGCAGCTTACAGGGAGGTCTTAGAGAGACCCAGTACTTC.

This clone has a handful of counts. The chain has TRBV7-2 and TRBJ2-7; tentatively, D is TRBD2 (7 bases). Germline assignment: CDR1 SGHTA and CDR2 FQGNSA. The length of the CDR3 is 17 residues. The V and J ends lost 1 base and 4 bases respectively, with 20 bases between them. CDR3 sequence: CASSLGPLQGTMYEQYF. The CDR3 DNA follows: TGTGCCAGCAGCTTAGGTCCCCTGCAGGGGACTATGTACGAGCAGTACTTC.

The J gene is TRBJ2-7, the V gene TRBV11-2; 9 positions agree with TRBD2. Germline lookup yields CDR1 SGHAT and CDR2 FQNNGV. Trimming removed 1 base from V and 1 base from J; junction bases left unmatched: 5. CDR3 length: 16 residues. CDR3 DNA: TGTGCCAGCAGCTTAGTTCGCCTAGCGGGGTCCTACGAGCAGTACTTC. Protein sequence: CASSLVRLAGSYEQYF.

The chain couples TRBV28 to TRBJ1-5; the D gene is possibly TRBD1 (6 bases). The CDR3 runs 14 residues. Trimming pared 5 bases from V and 7 bases from J, leaving 15 bases between. Germline CDR1 reads MDHEN; CDR2 reads SYDVKM. The CDR3 region is CASSGGGAGQPQHF. The CDR3 DNA reads as TGTGCCAGCAGTGGTGGGGGGGCGGGGCAGCCCCAGCATTTT.

The chain recombines TRBV6-5 with TRBJ1-1; D remains ambiguous. Germline CDR1 and CDR2: MNHEY and SVGAGI. Trimming left V 0 bases short and J 3 bases short, with 5 bases between. The CDR3 runs 13 residues. The DNA of the CDR3 is TGTGCCAGCAGTTACTCCCGGGACACTGAAGCTTTCTTT. The encoded protein is CASSYSRDTEAFF.

This clone turned up a few times. The chain uses TRBV19 and TRBJ2-3, with D perhaps TRBD1 (5 bases). V was cut by 6 bases and J by 4 bases, with 11 bases left in between. This CDR3 has 13 residues. Germline lookup yields CDR1 LNHDA and CDR2 SQIVND (reference sequence). The CDR3 sequence is CASRQGMPDTQYF. Here the CDR3 DNA reads TGTGCCAGTAGGCAGGGCATGCCAGATACGCAGTATTTT.

This clone occurred a few times. The chain links TRBV6-6 to TRBJ2-3; D is unclear. V lost 0 bases and J 0 bases, leaving 4 bases between the germline ends. From germline, CDR1 is MNHNY and CDR2 SVGAGI (reference sequence). CDR3 size: 14 residues. The CDR3 loop is CASSYSESTDTQYF. The CDR3 DNA sequence: TGTGCCAGCAGTTACTCAGAGAGCACAGATACGCAGTATTTT.